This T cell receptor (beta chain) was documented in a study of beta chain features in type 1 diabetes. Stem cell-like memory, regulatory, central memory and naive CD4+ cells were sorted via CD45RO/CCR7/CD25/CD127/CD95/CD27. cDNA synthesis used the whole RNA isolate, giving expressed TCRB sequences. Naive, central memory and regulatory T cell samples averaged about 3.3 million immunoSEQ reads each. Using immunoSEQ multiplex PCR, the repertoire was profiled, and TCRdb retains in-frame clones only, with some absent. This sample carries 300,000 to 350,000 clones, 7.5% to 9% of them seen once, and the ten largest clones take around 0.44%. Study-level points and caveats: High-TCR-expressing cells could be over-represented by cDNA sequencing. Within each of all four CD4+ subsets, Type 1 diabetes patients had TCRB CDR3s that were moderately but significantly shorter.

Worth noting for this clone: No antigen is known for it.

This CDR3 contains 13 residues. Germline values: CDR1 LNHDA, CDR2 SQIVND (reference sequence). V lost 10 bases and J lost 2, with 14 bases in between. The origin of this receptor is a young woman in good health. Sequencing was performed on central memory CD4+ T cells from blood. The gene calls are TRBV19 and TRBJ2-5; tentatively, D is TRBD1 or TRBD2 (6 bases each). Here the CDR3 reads CAIGGRRQETQYF. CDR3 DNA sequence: TGTGCCATCGGGGGCAGAAGACAAGAGACCCAGTACTTC.